This T cell receptor (beta chain) was recovered during a study of Graves' ophthalmopathy and Graves' hyperthyroidism. General study findings and limits: A model of 13 signatures distinguished ophthalmopathy from stable hyperthyroidism at less than 90% sensitivity and nearly 83% specificity.

Amplification of the TCR beta CDR3 regions used RNA transcripts (as template). An opening RT-PCR round employed HTBI primers and preceded a second-round multiplex PCR. TCRdb redid the calling of the multiplex PCR reads with MiXCR, one entry per CDR3 protein. The sample has about 700,000 distinct CDR3 sequences; 40% are singletons. In this sample, this clonotype turned up many times. Its antigen is undetermined. The ends lost 4 bases at V and 7 bases at J; junction bases unmatched: 3. This CDR3 has 13 amino acids. Germline V lookup: CDR1 SGHAT, CDR2 FQNNGV. J is TRBJ1-1 and V is TRBV11-2, with 10 bases fitting TRBD1. The sequencing input was peripheral blood. This TCR derives from an adult man with Graves' ophthalmopathy. This CDR3 is CASSSRTGGEAFF. CDR3 coding DNA: TGTGCCAGCAGCTCCCGGACAGGGGGTGAAGCTTTCTTT.